The next 10 T cell receptor beta chains were all read from a single sample in a study of blood T cell repertoires in COVID-19. Only in-frame clones appear in the TCRdb table, and some are missing; sequencing was by immunoSEQ multiplex PCR. The data show approximately 140,000 clones, 86% seen once. The sequencing input was peripheral blood. The receptors were gathered from a woman aged 55-70 years with acute or convalescent COVID-19.

The chain joins TRBV9 to TRBJ1-1, with a tentative D call TRBD1 (6 bases). From germline, CDR1 is SGDLS and CDR2 YYNGEE. This CDR3 region has 15 residues. Trimming left V 0 bases short and J 1 base short, with 10 bases between. CDR3 residues: CASSVDLGQNTEAFF. The CDR3 DNA reads as TGTGCCAGCAGCGTAGACCTGGGACAGAACACTGAAGCTTTCTTT. The entire variable domain, with the rest obtained from reference TRBV9 and TRBJ1-1, is as follows: DSGVTQTPKHLITATGQRVTLRCSPRSGDLSVYWYQQSLDQGLQFLIQYYNGEERAKGNILERFSAQQFPDLHSELNLSSLELGDSALYFCASSVDLGQNTEAFFGQGTRLTVV.

Only one count was recorded for this clone. DNA for the CDR3: TGCGCCAGCAGCCCAGGGAACCGAGAGACCCAGTACTTC. This sequence encodes CASSPGNRETQYF. This chain uses TRBV5-1 with TRBJ2-5, with D possibly TRBD1 on 5 matching bases. V was shortened by 4 bases and J by 4 bases, with 11 bases between the two germline ends. This CDR3 region has 13 residues. Germline loops: CDR1 SGHRS, CDR2 YFSETQ. The full variable domain, with the rest looked up from reference TRBV5-1 and TRBJ2-5, is KAGVTQTPRYLIKTRGQQVTLSCSPISGHRSVSWYQQTPGQGLQFLFEYFSETQRNKGNFPGRFSGRQFSNSRSEMNVSTLELGDSALYLCASSPGNRETQYFGPGTRLLVL.

This chain links TRBV6-1 with TRBJ2-3; D is possibly TRBD1 (6 bases). Per the germline V gene, CDR1 is MNHNS and CDR2 is SASEGT. Trimming pared 3 bases from V and 2 bases from J, leaving 12 bases between. The CDR3 length is 15 residues. CDR3 DNA sequence: TGTGCCAGCAGTGAGATGGGGGCTGACACAGATACGCAGTATTTT. It codes for CASSEMGADTDTQYF.

The CDR3 here is CASSAGTGALPTGANVLTF. CDR3 coding DNA: TGTGCCAGCAGCGCGGGGACAGGGGCCCTTCCAACTGGGGCCAACGTCCTGACTTTC. The chain joins TRBV7-9 to TRBJ2-6; 10 bases are a match to TRBD1. Germline V gene data show CDR1 as SEHNR and CDR2 as FQNEAQ (reference sequence). The V and J ends lost 5 bases and 2 bases, in that order; junction bases with no gene match: 12. There are 19 residues in the CDR3.

The rearrangement joins TRBV6-2 or TRBV6-3 to TRBJ2-7, with TRBD1 as a possible D gene (6 bases). The length of the CDR3 is 16 residues. Trimming removed 2 bases from V and 1 base from J, with 15 bases in between. Per germline, CDR1 MNHEY and CDR2 SVGEGT. CDR3 loop: CASSYPMAGQSYEQYF. For the CDR3, the DNA is TGTGCCAGCAGTTACCCTATGGCCGGACAGTCCTACGAGCAGTACTTC.

The V call is TRBV4-2, the J call TRBJ2-7; 10 bases fit TRBD1. Germline V gives CDR1 LGHNA, CDR2 YNFKEQ. V lost 1 base to trimming and J lost 3 bases; unmatched junction nucleotides: 3. This CDR3 spans 15 amino acids. The CDR3 sequence is CASSQAGQGFYEQYF. The CDR3 DNA reads as TGTGCCAGCAGCCAAGCGGGACAGGGGTTCTACGAGCAGTACTTC.

This chain joins TRBV5-4 and TRBJ2-1, with TRBD2 identical over 10 bases. J lost 6 bases, V lost 4 bases, and 10 bases had no gene match. Germline assignment: CDR1 SGHNT and CDR2 YYREEE (reference sequence). The length of the CDR3 is 16 residues. CDR3 in DNA: TGTGCCAGCAGCCCGTTGAGCGGGGGGGCCAGCAATGAGCAGTTCTTC. Encoded protein: CASSPLSGGASNEQFF.

The CDR3 is CASRIGTGFSGYTF. In DNA form, the CDR3 reads TGTGCCAGCAGAATTGGGACAGGGTTTTCTGGCTACACCTTC. This sequence joins TRBV2 and TRBJ1-2; the match to TRBD1 covers 9 bases. Germline CDR1 reads SNHLY; CDR2 reads FYNNEI. This CDR3 is 14 amino acids long. Trimming took 6 bases from V and 7 from J; bases not matched to a gene: 9.

The chain combines TRBV4-1 with TRBJ1-4; possibly TRBD1 for D (6 bases). V shed 6 bases and J shed 8 bases, with 22 bases lying between them. The CDR3 covers 16 residues. The germline V gene has CDR1 MGHRA and CDR2 YSYEKL. The CDR3 DNA sequence: TGCGCCAGCAGTTCGGGGTCCGGGACATTTGGAGAAAAACTGTTTTTT. This codes for CASSSGSGTFGEKLFF.

The chain employs TRBV4-1 and TRBJ2-3, with D perhaps TRBD2 (6 bases). Trimming removed 6 bases from V and 3 bases from J, with 10 bases in between. Germline V gives CDR1 MGHRA, CDR2 YSYEKL. The CDR3 has 13 amino acids. This CDR3 is CASSIGGTDTQYF. The DNA of the CDR3 is TGCGCCAGCAGTATCGGAGGGACAGATACGCAGTATTTT.